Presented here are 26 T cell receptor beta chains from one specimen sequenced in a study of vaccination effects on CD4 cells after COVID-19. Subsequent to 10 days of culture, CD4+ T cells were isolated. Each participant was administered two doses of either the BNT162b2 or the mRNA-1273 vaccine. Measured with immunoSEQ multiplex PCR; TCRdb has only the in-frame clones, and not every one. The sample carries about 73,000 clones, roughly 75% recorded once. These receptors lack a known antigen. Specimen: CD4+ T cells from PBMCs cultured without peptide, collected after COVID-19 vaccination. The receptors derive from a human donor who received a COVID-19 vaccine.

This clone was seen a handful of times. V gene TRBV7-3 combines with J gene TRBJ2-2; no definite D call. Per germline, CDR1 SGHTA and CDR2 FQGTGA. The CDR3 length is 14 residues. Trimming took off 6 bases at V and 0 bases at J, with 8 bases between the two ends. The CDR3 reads CASSSVSNTGELFF. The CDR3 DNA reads TGTGCCAGCAGTTCCGTCTCGAACACCGGGGAGCTGTTTTTT.

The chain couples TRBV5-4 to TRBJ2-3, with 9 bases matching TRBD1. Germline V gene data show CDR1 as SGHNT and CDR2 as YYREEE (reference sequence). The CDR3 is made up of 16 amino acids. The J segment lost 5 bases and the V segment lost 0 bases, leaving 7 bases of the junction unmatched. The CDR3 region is CASSLGGTGRGDTQYF. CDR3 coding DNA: TGTGCCAGCAGCTTGGGTGGGACAGGGCGCGGAGATACGCAGTATTTT.

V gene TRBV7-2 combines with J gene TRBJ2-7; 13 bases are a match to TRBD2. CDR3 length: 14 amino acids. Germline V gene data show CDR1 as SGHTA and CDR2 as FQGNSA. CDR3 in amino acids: CASSVELAGGLVNV. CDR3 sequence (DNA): TGTGCCAGCAGCGTAGAACTAGCGGGGGGGCTCGTGAACGTC.

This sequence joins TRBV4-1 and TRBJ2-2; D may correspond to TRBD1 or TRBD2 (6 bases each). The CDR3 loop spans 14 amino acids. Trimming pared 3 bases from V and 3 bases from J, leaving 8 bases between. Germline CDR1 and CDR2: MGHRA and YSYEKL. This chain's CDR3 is CASSQRGDTGELFF. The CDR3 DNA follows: TGCGCCAGCAGCCAGAGGGGGGACACCGGGGAGCTGTTTTTT.

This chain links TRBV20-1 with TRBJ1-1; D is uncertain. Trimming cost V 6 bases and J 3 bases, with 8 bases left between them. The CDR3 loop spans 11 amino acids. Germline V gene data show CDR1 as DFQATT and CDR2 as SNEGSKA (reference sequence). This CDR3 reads CSAQPYTEAFF. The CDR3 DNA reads TGCAGTGCACAACCTTACACTGAAGCTTTCTTT.

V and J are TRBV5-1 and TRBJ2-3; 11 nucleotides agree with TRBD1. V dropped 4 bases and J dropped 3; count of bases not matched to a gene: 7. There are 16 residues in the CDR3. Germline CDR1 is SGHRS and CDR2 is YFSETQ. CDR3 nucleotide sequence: TGCGCCAGCAGCAGGGGACAGGGGGGACAGACAGATACGCAGTATTTT. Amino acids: CASSRGQGGQTDTQYF.

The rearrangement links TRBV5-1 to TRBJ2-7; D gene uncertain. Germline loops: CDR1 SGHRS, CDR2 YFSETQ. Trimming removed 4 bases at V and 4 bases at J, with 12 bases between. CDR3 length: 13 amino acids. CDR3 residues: CASSTGPGYEQYV. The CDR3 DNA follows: TGCGCCAGCAGCACCGGACCTGGTTACGAGCAGTACGTC.

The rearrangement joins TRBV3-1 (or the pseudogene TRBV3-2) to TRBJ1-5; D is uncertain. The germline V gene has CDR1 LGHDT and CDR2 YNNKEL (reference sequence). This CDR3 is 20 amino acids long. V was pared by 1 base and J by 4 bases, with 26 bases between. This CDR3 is CASSQAAGEMADAKNQPQHF. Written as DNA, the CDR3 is TGTGCCAGCAGCCAAGCGGCGGGCGAGATGGCCGATGCGAAGAATCAGCCCCAGCATTTT.

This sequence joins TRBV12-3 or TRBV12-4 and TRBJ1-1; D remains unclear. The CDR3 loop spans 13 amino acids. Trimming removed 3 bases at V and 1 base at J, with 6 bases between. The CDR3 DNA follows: TGTGCCAGCAGTTTCGGCAGGAACACTGAAGCTTTCTTT. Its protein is CASSFGRNTEAFF.

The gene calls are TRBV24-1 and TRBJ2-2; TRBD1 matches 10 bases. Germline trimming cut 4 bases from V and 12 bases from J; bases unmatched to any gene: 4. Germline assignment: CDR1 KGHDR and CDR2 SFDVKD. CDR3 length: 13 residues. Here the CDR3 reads CATSDPDRGKLFF. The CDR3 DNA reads TGTGCCACCAGTGACCCGGACAGGGGGAAGCTGTTTTTT.

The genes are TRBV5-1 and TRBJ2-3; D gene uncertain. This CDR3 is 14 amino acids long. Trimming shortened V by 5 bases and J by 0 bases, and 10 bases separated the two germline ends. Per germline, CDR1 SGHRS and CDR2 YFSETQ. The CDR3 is CASRQSPSTDTQYF. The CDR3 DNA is TGCGCCAGCAGGCAAAGTCCTAGCACAGATACGCAGTATTTT.

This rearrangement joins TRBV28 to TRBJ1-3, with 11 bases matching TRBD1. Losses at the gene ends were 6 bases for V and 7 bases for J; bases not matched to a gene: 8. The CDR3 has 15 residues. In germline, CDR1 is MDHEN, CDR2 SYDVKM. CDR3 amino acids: CASSLEGTGGNTIYF. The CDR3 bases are TGTGCCAGCAGCCTGGAAGGGACAGGGGGGAACACCATATATTTT. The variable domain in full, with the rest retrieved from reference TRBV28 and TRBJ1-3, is DVKVTQSSRYLVKRTGEKVFLECVQDMDHENMFWYRQDPGLGLRLIYFSYDVKMKEKGDIPEGYSVSREKKERFSLILESASTNQTSMYLCASSLEGTGGNTIYFGEGSWLTVV.

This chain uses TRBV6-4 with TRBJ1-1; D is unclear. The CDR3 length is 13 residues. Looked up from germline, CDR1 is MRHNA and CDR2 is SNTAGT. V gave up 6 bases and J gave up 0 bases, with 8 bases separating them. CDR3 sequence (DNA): TGTGCCAGCAGCAAAAAAATGAACACTGAAGCTTTCTTT. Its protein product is CASSKKMNTEAFF.

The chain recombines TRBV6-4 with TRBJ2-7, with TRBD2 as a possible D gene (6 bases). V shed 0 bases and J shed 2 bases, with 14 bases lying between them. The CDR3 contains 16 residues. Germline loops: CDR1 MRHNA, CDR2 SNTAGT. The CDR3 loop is CASSDSFGGRTYEQYV. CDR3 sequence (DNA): TGTGCCAGCAGTGACTCTTTTGGAGGGAGGACCTACGAGCAGTACGTC.

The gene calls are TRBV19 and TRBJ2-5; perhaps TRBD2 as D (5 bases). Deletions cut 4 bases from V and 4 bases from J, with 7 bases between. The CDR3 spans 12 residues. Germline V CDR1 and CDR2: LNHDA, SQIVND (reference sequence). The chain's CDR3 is CASSRGAETQYF. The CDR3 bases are TGTGCCAGTAGTAGGGGAGCAGAGACCCAGTACTTC.

CDR3 sequence: CASSPDGYGQPQHF. As DNA, the CDR3 is TGTGCCAGCAGCCCAGACGGTTACGGACAGCCCCAGCATTTT. V usage is TRBV3-1 (or the pseudogene TRBV3-2) and J usage is TRBJ1-5; unclear D gene. The CDR3 length is 14 residues. Looked up from germline, CDR1 is LGHDT and CDR2 is YNNKEL (reference sequence). V was pared by 4 bases and J by 7 bases, with 14 bases between.

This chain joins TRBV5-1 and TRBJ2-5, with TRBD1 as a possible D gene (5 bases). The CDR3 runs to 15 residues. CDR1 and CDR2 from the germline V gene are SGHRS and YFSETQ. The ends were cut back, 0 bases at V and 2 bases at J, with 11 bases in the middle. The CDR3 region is CASSLARTSQETQYF. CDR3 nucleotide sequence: TGCGCCAGCAGCTTGGCCAGGACATCACAAGAGACCCAGTACTTC.

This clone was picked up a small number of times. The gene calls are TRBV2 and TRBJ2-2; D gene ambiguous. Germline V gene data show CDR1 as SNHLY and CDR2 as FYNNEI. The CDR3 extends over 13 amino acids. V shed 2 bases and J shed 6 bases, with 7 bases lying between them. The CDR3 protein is CASSERAAGELFF. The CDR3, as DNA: TGTGCCAGCAGTGAAAGGGCAGCCGGGGAGCTGTTTTTT.

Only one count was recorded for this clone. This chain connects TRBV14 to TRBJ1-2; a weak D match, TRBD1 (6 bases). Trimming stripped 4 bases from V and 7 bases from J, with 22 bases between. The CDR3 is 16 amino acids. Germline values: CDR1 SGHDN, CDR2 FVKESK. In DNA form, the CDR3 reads TGTGCCAGCAGCCCCCCTGGACAGCTTCTCTCTTCTGGCTACACCTTC. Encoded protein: CASSPPGQLLSSGYTF. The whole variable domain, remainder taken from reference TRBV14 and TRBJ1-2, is EAGVTQFPSHSVIEKGQTVTLRCDPISGHDNLYWYRRVMGKEIKFLLHFVKESKQDESGMPNNRFLAERTGGTYSTLKVQPAELEDSGVYFCASSPPGQLLSSGYTFGSGTRLTVV.

In DNA, the CDR3 is TGTGCCAGTAGCAAACTAGCGGGGGGGCCCACCGGGGAGCTGTTTTTT. Translation gives CASSKLAGGPTGELFF. V usage is TRBV19 and J usage is TRBJ2-2, with 13 bases that match TRBD2. V shed 6 bases, J shed 4 bases, and the junction held 5 bases outside the gene matches. Germline lookup yields CDR1 LNHDA and CDR2 SQIVND (reference sequence). The CDR3 sequence is 16 residues long.

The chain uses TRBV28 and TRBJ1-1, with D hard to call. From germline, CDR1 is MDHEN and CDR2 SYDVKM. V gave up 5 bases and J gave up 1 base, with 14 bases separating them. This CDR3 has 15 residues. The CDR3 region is CASSLQESGNTEAFF. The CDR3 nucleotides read TGTGCCAGCAGTCTACAAGAATCAGGGAACACTGAAGCTTTCTTT.

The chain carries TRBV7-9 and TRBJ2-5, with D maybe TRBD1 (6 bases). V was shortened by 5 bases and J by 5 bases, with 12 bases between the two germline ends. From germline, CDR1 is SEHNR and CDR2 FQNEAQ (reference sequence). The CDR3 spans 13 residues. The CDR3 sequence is CASSVRGGETQYF. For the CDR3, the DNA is TGTGCCAGCAGCGTCAGGGGTGGTGAGACCCAGTACTTC.

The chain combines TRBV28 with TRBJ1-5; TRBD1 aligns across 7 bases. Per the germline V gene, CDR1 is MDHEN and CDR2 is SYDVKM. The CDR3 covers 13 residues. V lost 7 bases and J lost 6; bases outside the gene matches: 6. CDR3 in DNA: TGTGCCAGCACGCCGAACAGGGGTCAGCCCCAGCATTTT. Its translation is CASTPNRGQPQHF.

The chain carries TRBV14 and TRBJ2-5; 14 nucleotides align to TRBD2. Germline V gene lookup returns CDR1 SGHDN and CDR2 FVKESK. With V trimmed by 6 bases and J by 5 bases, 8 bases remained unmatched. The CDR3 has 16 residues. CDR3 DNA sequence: TGTGCCAGCAGTCAGGGACTAGCGGGGGTGAGGGAGACCCAGTACTTC. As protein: CASSQGLAGVRETQYF.

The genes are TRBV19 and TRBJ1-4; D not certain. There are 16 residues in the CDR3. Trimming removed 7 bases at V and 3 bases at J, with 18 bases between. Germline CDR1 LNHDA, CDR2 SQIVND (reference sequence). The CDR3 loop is CASTTARAGANEKLFF. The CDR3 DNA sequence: TGTGCCAGTACCACAGCGAGGGCCGGGGCTAATGAAAAACTGTTTTTT.

The chain's CDR3 is CASSQEARELGNQPQHF. The CDR3 nucleotides read TGCGCCAGCAGCCAAGAAGCCCGGGAGTTAGGCAATCAGCCCCAGCATTTT. V gene TRBV4-1 combines with J gene TRBJ1-5, with D unclear. The germline V and J ends were trimmed by 0 bases and 2 bases, with 14 bases remaining between them. This CDR3 comprises 17 residues. Germline loops: CDR1 MGHRA, CDR2 YSYEKL.